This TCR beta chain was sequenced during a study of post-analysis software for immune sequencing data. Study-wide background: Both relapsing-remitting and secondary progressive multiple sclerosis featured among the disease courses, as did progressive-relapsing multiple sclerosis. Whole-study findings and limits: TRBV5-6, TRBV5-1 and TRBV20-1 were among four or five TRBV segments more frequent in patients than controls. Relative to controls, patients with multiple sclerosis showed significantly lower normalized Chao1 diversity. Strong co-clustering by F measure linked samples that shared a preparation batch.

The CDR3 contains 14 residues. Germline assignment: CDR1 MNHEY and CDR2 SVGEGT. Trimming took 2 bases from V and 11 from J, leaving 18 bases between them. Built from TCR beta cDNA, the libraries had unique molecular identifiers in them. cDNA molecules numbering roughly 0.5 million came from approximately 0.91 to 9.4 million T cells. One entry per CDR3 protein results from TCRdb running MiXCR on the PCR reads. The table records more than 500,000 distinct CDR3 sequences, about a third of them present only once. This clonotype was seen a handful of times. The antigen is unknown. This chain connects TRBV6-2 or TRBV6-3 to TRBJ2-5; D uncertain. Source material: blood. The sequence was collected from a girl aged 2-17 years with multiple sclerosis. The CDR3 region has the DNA TGTGCCAGCAGTTACATCCGACTGGGAATGGAGCAGTACTTC. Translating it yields CASSYIRLGMEQYF.